This is a list of T cell receptor beta chains from one sample in a study of OX40 agonist ivuxolimab in advanced cancers. TCRdb's table, derived via immunoSEQ multiplex PCR, lists solely in-frame clones and lacks some. This sample has about 45,000 clones, with roughly 90% found just once. This specimen consisted of CD4+ or CD8+ T cells sorted from blood, obtained in a trial of the OX40 agonist ivuxolimab. These TCRs come from an adult with an advanced solid tumor such as melanoma, head and neck, liver or kidney cancer. Both conserved end residues are part of each CDR3. D genes are given only for firm matches. Size values are once, few and many counts, or a class for expanded clones, and some rows have none.

TRBJ2-7 . . TRBV13 CASSSTQSVGPGEQYF TGTGCCAGCAGCTCAACCCAGTCCGTGGGTCCCGGCGAGCAGTACTTC
TRBJ2-6 . . TRBV13 CASSLQSFGANVLTF TGTGCCAGCAGCCTACAGAGTTTTGGGGCCAACGTCCTGACTTTC
TRBJ1-6 . . TRBV4-2 CASSQDVQGLYNSPLHF TGTGCCAGCAGCCAAGATGTACAGGGTCTATATAATTCACCCCTCCACTTT
TRBJ2-5 . . TRBV11-1 CVSSLSGTETQYF TGTGTCAGCAGCTTGTCCGGGACGGAGACCCAGTACTTC
TRBJ1-5 . . TRBV6-5 CASSWTQGNQPQHF TGTGCCAGCAGCTGGACACAAGGCAATCAGCCCCAGCATTTT
TRBJ2-3 . . TRBV6-1 CASRLGDTQYF TGTGCCAGCAGGCTTGGGGATACGCAGTATTTT
TRBJ1-1 TRBD1 . TRBV27 CASSPTGVNTEAFF TGTGCCAGCAGCCCAACAGGGGTGAACACTGAAGCTTTCTTT
TRBJ1-1 . . TRBV19 CASSRENTEAFF TGTGCCAGCTCCAGGGAGAACACTGAAGCTTTCTTT
TRBJ1-1 . . TRBV6-5 CASSYSYEGEGAFF TGTGCCAGCAGTTACTCGTATGAGGGGGAGGGAGCTTTCTTT
TRBJ2-5 TRBD1 once TRBV6-4 CASSQPGQAQETQYF TGTGCCAGCAGTCAACCAGGACAGGCCCAAGAGACCCAGTACTTC
TRBJ1-6 . . TRBV30 CAWSSPNLPLHF TGTGCCTGGAGCAGTCCCAATTTGCCCCTCCACTTT
TRBJ2-1 TRBD2 . TRBV18 CASSQLLAGGYNEQFF TGTGCCAGCTCACAACTACTAGCGGGGGGATACAATGAGCAGTTCTTC
TRBJ2-1 . . TRBV5-8 CASSWGLVEQFF TGTGCCAGCAGCTGGGGGTTGGTGGAGCAGTTCTTC
TRBJ1-3 . . TRBV7-9 CASSQGGNTIYF TGTGCCAGCAGCCAAGGGGGAAACACCATATATTTT
TRBJ2-7 . . TRBV5-1 CASSLDSPLDYEQYF TGCGCCAGCAGCTTGGACTCGCCGCTGGACTACGAGCAGTACTTC
TRBJ1-1 . . TRBV5-1 CASSLVRQPNTEAFF TGCGCCAGCAGCTTGGTGAGGCAGCCAAACACTGAAGCTTTCTTT
TRBJ1-5 . . TRBV7-9 CASSLAGHQPQHF TGTGCCAGCAGCTTAGCGGGTCATCAGCCCCAGCATTTT
TRBJ1-6 . few TRBV19 CASSVGSNSPLHF TGTGCCAGTAGTGTCGGGAGTAATTCACCCCTCCACTTT
TRBJ2-1 TRBD1 once TRBV7-9 CASSYRTGGFRNEQFF TGTGCCAGCAGCTACAGGACAGGGGGTTTCAGGAATGAGCAGTTCTTC
TRBJ2-1 . . TRBV19 CASRPVSYHEQFF TGTGCCAGTAGACCGGTTAGCTACCATGAGCAGTTCTTC
TRBJ2-7 . once TRBV9 CASSVGGRGAYEQYF TGTGCCAGCAGCGTAGGAGGCAGGGGGGCCTACGAGCAGTACTTC
TRBJ1-1 . medium-sized TRBV27 CASSLDVGTEAFF TGTGCCAGCAGTTTAGACGTGGGCACTGAAGCTTTCTTT
TRBJ2-7 . . TRBV6-1 CASSENGGLNEQYF TGTGCCAGCAGTGAAAATGGGGGGCTGAACGAGCAGTACTTC
TRBJ1-2 . . TRBV18 CASSPKRGETTQTNYGYTF TGTGCCAGCTCACCCAAGAGGGGCGAAACTACCCAAACTAACTATGGCTACACCTTC
TRBJ1-2 . few TRBV10-3 CASNGGPQGYTF TGTGCCAGCAACGGGGGTCCGCAGGGCTACACCTTC
TRBJ1-2 . once TRBV2 CASIFSNYGYTF TGTGCCAGCATTTTTAGTAACTATGGCTACACCTTC
TRBJ2-2 . . TRBV19 CASSPGGITGELFF TGTGCCAGTAGTCCCGGCGGTATCACCGGGGAGCTGTTTTTT
TRBJ1-1 . . TRBV5-1 CASNAGNTEAFF TGCGCCAGCAACGCAGGGAACACTGAAGCTTTCTTT
TRBJ2-1 . . TRBV19 CASSQSYNEQFF TGTGCCAGTAGCCAGTCCTACAATGAGCAGTTCTTC
TRBJ2-5 . . TRBV2 CASQQTGHLGETQYF TGTGCCAGCCAACAAACGGGACACCTGGGAGAGACCCAGTACTTC
TRBJ2-1 TRBD2 . TRBV25-1 CASTSGGGEQFF TGTGCCAGCACTAGCGGGGGGGGTGAGCAGTTCTTC
TRBJ2-2 TRBD2 . TRBV27 CASGGLAGATGELFF TGTGCCAGCGGGGGACTAGCGGGTGCCACCGGGGAGCTGTTTTTT
TRBJ1-6 TRBD1 . TRBV18 CASSPGQSNSPLHF TGTGCCAGCTCGCCGGGACAGTCTAATTCACCCCTCCACTTT
TRBJ2-7 TRBD2 . TRBV5-1 CASSVVGGGSPLYEQYF TGCGCCAGCAGCGTTGTGGGAGGCGGGAGCCCCCTCTACGAGCAGTACTTC
TRBJ2-2 . . TRBV9 CASSVAGDPRAGELFF TGTGCCAGCAGCGTAGCCGGGGACCCAAGGGCCGGGGAGCTGTTTTTT